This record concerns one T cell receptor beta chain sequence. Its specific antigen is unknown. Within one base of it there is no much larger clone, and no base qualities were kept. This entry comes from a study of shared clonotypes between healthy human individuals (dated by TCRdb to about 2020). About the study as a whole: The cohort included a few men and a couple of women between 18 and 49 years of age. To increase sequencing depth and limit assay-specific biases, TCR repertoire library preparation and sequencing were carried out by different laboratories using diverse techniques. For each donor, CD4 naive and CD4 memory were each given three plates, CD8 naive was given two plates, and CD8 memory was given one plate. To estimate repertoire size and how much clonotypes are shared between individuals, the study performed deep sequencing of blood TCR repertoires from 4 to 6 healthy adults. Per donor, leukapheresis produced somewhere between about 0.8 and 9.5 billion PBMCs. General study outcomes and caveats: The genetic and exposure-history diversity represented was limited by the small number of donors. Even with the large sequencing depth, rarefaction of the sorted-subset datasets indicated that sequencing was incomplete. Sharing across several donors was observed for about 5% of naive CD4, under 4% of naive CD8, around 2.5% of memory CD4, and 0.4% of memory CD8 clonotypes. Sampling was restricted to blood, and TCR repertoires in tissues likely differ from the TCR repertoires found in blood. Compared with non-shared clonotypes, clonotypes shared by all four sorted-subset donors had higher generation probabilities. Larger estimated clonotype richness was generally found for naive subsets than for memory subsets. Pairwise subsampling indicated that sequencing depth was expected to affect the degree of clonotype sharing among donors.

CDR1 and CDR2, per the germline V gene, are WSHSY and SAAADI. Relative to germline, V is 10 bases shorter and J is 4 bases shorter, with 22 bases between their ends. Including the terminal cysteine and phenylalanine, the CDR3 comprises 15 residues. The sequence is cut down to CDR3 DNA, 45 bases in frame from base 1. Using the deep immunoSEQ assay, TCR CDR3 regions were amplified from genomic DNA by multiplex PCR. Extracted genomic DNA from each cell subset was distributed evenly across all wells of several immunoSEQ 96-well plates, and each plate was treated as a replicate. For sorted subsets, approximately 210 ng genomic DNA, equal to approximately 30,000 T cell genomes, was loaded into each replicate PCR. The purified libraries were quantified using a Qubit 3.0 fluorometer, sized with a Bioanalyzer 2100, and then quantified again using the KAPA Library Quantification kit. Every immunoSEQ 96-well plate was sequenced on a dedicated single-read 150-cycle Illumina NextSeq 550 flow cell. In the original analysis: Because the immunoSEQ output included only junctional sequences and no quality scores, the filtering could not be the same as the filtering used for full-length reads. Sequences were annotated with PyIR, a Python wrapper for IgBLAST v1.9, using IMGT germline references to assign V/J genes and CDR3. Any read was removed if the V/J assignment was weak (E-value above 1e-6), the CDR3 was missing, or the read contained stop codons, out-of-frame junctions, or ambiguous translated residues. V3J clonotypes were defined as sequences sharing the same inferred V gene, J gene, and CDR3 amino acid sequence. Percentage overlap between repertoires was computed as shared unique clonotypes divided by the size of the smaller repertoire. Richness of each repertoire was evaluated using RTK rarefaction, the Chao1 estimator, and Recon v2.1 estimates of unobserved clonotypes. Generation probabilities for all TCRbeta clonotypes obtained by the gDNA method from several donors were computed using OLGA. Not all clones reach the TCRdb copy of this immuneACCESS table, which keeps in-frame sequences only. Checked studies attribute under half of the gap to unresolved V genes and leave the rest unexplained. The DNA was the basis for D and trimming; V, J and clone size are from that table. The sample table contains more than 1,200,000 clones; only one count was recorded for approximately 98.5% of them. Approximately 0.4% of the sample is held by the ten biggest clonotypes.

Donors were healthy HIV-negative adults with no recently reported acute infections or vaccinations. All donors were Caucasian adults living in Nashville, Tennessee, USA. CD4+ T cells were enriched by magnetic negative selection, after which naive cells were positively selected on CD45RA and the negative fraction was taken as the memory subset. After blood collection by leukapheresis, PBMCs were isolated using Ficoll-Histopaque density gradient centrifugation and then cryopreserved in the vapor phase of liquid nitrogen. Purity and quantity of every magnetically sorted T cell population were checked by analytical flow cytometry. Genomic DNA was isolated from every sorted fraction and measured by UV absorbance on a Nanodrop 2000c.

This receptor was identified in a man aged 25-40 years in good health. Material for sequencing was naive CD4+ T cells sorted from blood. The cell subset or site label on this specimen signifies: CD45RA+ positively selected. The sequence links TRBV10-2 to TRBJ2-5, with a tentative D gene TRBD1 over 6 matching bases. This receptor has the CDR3 CATATGQSVGETQYF. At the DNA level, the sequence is TGCGCCACCGCGACAGGCCAATCTGTGGGAGAGACCCAGTACTTC.